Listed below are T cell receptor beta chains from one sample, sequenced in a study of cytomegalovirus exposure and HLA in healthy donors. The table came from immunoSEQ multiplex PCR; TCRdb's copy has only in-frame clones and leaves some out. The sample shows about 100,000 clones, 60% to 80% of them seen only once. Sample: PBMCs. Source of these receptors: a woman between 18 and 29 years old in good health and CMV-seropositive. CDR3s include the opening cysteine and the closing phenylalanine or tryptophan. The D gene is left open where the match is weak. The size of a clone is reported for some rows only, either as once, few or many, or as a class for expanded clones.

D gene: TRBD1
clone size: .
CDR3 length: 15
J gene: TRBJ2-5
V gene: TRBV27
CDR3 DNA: TGTGCCAGCAGTTCCCCTACAGGGGGCGCAGAGACCCAGTACTTC
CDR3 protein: CASSSPTGGAETQYF

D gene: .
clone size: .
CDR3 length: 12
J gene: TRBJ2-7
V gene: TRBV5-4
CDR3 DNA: TGTGCCCGCTCGGCAGGGGTTGACGAGCAGTACTTC
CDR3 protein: CARSAGVDEQYF

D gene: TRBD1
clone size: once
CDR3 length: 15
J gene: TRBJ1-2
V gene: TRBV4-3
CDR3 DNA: TGCGCCAGCAGCCAGGATACCGGACAGGGCTATGGCTACACCTTC
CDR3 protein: CASSQDTGQGYGYTF

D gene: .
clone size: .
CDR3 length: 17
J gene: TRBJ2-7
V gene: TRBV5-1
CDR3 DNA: TGCGCCAGCAGCTTGGGCCCCCTAGCGATGAGCTCCTACGAGCAGTACTTC
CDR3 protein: CASSLGPLAMSSYEQYF

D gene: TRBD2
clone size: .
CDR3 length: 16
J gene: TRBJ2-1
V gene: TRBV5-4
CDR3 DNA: TGTGCCAGCAGCTTGAGGAGCGGGAGCTCCTACAATGAGCAGTTCTTC
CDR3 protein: CASSLRSGSSYNEQFF

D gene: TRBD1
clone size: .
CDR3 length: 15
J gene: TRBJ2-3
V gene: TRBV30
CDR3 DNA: TGTGCCTGGAGTGTACCCAGGGGGAGCACAGATACGCAGTATTTT
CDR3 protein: CAWSVPRGSTDTQYF

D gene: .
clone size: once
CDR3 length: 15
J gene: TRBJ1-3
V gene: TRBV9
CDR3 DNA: TGTGCCAGCAGCGACCACGTGGGGCTCGGAAACACCATATATTTT
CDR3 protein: CASSDHVGLGNTIYF

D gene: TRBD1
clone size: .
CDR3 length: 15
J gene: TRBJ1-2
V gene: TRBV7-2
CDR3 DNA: TGTGCCAGCAGCTTATTCACCCAGACAGGGGCCGGCTACACCTTC
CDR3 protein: CASSLFTQTGAGYTF

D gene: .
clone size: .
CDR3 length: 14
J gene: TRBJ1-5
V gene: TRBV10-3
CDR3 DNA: TGTGCCATCAGTCAGCCACCAGGGGCTCAGCCCCAGCATTTT
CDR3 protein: CAISQPPGAQPQHF

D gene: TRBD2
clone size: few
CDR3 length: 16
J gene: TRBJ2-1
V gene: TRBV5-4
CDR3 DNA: TGTGCCAGCAGCATGTCTAGCGGAAGCTCCTACAATGAGCAGTTCTTC
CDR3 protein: CASSMSSGSSYNEQFF

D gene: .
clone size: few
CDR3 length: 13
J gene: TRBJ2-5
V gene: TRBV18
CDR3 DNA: TGTGCCAGCTCACCCCCGGGCCAAGAGACCCAGTACTTC
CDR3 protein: CASSPPGQETQYF

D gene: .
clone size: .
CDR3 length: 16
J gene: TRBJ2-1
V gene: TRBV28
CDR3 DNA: TGTGCCAGCAGCCCGCCTCCCGGGAGACATCCCAATGAGCAGTTCTTC
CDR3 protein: CASSPPPGRHPNEQFF

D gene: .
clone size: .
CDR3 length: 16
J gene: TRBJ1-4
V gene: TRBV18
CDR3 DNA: TGTGCCAGCTCACCCGGCGCGGGGGGAGGTAATGAAAAACTGTTTTTT
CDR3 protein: CASSPGAGGGNEKLFF

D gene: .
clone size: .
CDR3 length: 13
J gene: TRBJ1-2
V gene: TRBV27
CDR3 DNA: TGTGCCAGCAGTCGAGTTCCCAACTATGGCTACACCTTC
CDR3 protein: CASSRVPNYGYTF

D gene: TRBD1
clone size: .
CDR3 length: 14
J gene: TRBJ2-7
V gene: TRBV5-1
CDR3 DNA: TGCGCCAGCAGCTCCCGGGACAGGGGGCACGAGCAGTACTTC
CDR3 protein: CASSSRDRGHEQYF

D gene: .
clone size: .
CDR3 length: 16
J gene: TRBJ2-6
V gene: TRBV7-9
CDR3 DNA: TGTGCCAGCAGCTTAGGTCCGGGAACCGGGGCCAACGTCCTGACTTTC
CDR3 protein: CASSLGPGTGANVLTF

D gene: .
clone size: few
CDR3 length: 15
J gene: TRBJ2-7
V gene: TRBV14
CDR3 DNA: TGTGCCAGCAGCCAAGGGCGGACATGGGACTACGAGCAGTACTTC
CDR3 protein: CASSQGRTWDYEQYF

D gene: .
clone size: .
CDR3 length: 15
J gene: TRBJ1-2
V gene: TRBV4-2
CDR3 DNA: TGTGCCAGCAGCCAAGTTCTTTCCTCTACCTATGGCTACACCTTC
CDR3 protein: CASSQVLSSTYGYTF

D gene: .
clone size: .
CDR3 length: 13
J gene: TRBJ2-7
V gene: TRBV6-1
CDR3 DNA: TGTGCCAGCAGTGGAGGCCCCGATTACGAGCAGTACTTC
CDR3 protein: CASSGGPDYEQYF

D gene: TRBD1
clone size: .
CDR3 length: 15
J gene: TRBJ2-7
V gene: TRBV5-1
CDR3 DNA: TGCGCCAGCAGCTCCCGGGGACAGGGATCGCAAGAGCAGTACTTC
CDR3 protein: CASSSRGQGSQEQYF

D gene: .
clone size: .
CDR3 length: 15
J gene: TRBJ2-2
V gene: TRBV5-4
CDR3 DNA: TGTGCCAGCTCTGAGGGCCCCGGGGACACCGGGGAGCTGTTTTTT
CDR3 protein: CASSEGPGDTGELFF

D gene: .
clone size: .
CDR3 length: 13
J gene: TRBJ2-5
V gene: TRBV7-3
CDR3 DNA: TGTGCCAGCAGCCCGTCCCCCGTTGAGACCCAGTACTTC
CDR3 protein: CASSPSPVETQYF

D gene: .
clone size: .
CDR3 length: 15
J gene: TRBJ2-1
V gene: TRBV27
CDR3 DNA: TGTGCCAGCAGTTTAAGGCGGAACTCCTACAATGAGCAGTTCTTC
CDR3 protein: CASSLRRNSYNEQFF

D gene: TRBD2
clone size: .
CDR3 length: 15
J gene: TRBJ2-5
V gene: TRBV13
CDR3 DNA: TGTGCCAGCAGCAACCCCGGACTAGCGGCCGCGACCCAGTACTTC
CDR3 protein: CASSNPGLAAATQYF

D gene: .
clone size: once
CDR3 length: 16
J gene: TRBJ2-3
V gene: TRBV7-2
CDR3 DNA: TGTGCCAGCAGCTCCCGGGACTTCCAACTCACAGATACGCAGTATTTT
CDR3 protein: CASSSRDFQLTDTQYF

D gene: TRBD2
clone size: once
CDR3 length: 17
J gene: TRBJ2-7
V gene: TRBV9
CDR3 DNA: TGTGCCAGCAGCCCCCAGACCGGGACTAGCGTTTCCTACGAGCAGTACTTC
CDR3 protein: CASSPQTGTSVSYEQYF

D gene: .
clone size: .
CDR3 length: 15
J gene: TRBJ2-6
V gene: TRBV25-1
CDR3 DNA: TGTGCCAGCAGGGACACCAACTCTGGGGCCAACGTCCTGACTTTC
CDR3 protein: CASRDTNSGANVLTF

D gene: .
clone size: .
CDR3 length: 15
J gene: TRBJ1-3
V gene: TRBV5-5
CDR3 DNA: TGTGCCAGCAGCTTAGAGCCCCACTCTGGAAACACCATATATTTT
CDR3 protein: CASSLEPHSGNTIYF

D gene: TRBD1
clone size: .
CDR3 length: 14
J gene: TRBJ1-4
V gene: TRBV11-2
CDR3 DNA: TGTGCCAGCAGCCCAGACAGGGTTATTGAAAAACTGTTTTTT
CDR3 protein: CASSPDRVIEKLFF

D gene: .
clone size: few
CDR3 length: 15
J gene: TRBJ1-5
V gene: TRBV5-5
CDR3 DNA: TGTGCCAGCAGCCCCTTGGGGGGGGTCAATCAGCCCCAGCATTTT
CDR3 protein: CASSPLGGVNQPQHF

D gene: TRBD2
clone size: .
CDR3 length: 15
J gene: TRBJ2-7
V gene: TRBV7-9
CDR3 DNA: TGTGCCAGCAGCCTCGGTCTAGCGGGAGCCCACGAGCAGTACTTC
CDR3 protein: CASSLGLAGAHEQYF

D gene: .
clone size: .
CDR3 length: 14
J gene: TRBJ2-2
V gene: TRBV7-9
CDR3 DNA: TGTGCCAGCAGCGCACAGGGATACACCGGGGAGCTGTTTTTT
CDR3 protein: CASSAQGYTGELFF